This entry describes one T cell receptor beta chain. The source of the sample is a study of blood T cells in healthy people across ages. The study drew donors from healthy Caucasian individuals in Russia aged about 6 to 90. Isolation of PBMCs gave at least 7 million cells per sample. Each sample provided at least 6 micrograms of extracted total RNA. A sample-barcoded 5' primer and a J-beta primer mix were used in a second PCR of roughly 7 to 11 cycles. TCRdb reprocessed the 5' RACE reads with MiXCR, giving one entry per CDR3 protein. This table has fewer than 600,000 distinct CDR3 sequences, around a quarter appearing once. Germline V gene lookup returns CDR1 LGHDT and CDR2 YNNKEL (reference sequence). V dropped 4 bases and J dropped 4 bases, with 16 bases sitting between them. This CDR3 is 15 amino acids long. These same data were also listed under a study on T cells of mothers and their children. This second report adds: Thymic selection molds TCR recombination output in much the same way for related pairs as for unrelated pairs.

Sequenced sample: blood. This sequence joins TRBV3-1 and TRBJ1-2; a possible D gene is TRBD1 (6 bases). This sequence originates from a boy under 10 years old in good health. CDR3 amino acids: CASSPSHGQLYGYTF. The CDR3 nucleotides are TGTGCCAGCAGCCCCTCACACGGACAGCTCTATGGCTACACCTTC.